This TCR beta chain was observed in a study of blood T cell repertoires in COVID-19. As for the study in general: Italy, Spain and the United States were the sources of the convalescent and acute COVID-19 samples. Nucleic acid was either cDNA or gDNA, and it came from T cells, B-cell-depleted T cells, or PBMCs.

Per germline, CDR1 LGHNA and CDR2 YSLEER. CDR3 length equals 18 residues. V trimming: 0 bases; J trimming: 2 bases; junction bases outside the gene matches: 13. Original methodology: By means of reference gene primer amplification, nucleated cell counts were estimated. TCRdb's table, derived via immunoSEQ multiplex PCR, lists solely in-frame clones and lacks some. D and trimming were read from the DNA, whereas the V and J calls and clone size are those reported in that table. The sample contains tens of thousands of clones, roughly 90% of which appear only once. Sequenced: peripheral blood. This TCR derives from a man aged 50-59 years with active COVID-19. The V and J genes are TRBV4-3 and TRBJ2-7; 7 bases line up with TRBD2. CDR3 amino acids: CASSQEGGSGSPAYEQYF. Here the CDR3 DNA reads TGCGCCAGCAGCCAAGAGGGGGGGTCAGGGTCCCCCGCCTACGAGCAGTACTTC.